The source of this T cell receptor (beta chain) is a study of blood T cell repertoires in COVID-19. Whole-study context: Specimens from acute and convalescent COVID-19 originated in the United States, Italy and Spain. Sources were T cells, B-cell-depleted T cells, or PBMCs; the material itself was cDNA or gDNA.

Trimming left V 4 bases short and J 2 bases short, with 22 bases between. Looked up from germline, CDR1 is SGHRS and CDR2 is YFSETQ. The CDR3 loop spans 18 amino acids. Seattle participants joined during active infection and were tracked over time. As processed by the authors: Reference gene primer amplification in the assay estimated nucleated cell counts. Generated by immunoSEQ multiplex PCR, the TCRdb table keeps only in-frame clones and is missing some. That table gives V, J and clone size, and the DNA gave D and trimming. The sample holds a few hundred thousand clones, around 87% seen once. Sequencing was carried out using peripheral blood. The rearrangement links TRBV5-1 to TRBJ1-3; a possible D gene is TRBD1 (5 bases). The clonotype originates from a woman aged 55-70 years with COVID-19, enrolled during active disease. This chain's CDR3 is CASSIGTRLGGAGNTIYF. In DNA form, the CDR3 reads TGCGCCAGCAGCATAGGCACAAGACTGGGGGGGGCTGGAAACACCATATATTTT.